This T cell receptor beta chain was profiled in a study of T cells in Graves' hyperthyroidism and ophthalmopathy. Study findings and constraints: A model of 13 V-J features distinguished ophthalmopathy from stable hyperthyroidism. Ophthalmopathy was identified by the model a median about six months ahead of onset.

The CDR3 length is 14 residues. Germline V lookup: CDR1 DFQATT, CDR2 SNEGSKA (reference sequence). V was clipped by 1 base and J by 10 bases, with 14 bases between them. About this clonotype itself: The target antigen is unknown.

Amplified TCR beta CDR3 regions derived from RNA transcripts. The HTBI set primed first-round TCR CDR3 RT-PCR. Each CDR3 protein gets one entry after TCRdb re-called the multiplex PCR reads with MiXCR. Among 45,000 to 55,000 distinct CDR3 sequences listed, roughly 51% were seen once. The sample consisted of peripheral blood or thyroid tissue (not recorded which). The chain recombines TRBV20-1 with TRBJ1-6; tentatively, D is TRBD1 (5 bases). The sequence derives from a young man with Graves' hyperthyroidism. The CDR3 loop reads CSARAESSGSPLHF. DNA of the CDR3: TGCAGTGCTAGAGCGGAGTCCTCAGGGTCACCCCTCCACTTT.